This T cell receptor beta chain was captured by sequencing in a study of T-cell reconstitution after alpha-beta-depleted transplantation in children. The authors prepared the TCRbeta library with unique molecular identifiers. A single record per CDR3 protein comes from TCRdb applying MiXCR to the PCR reads. The repertoire holds about 580,000 distinct CDR3 sequences, with 27% as singletons. This CDR3 contains 12 residues. CDR1 SQVTM and CDR2 ANQGSEA come from the germline V gene. J lost 0 bases, V lost 7 bases, and 0 bases had no gene match. This clonotype was counted between two and nine times. Its antigen is unknown. Study-wide results and caveats: Among T cells one year after transplant, newly produced cells accounted for most counts and diversity. Approximately two months post-transplant, alpha-beta T cells reportedly originated from several hundred expanded graft clones. From surviving recipient T cells and thymic progenitors came the high day-60 TCRbeta diversity observed in some patients.

The sequence came from a boy younger than two with Wiskott-Aldrich syndrome, due to receive a stem cell transplant. This sequence joins TRBV29-1 and TRBJ2-1; 7 bases match TRBD2. This specimen was PBMCs, taken before TCRalphabeta/CD19-depleted stem cell transplant. CDR3 nucleotide sequence: TGCAGCGGCGGGAGCTCCTACAATGAGCAGTTCTTC. Translated, it gives CSGGSSYNEQFF.